A selection of T cell receptor beta chains follows, all from one sample in a study of control samples from healthy donors and cancer patients. Generated by immunoSEQ multiplex PCR, the TCRdb table keeps only in-frame clones and is missing some. The table has some 150,000 clones, approximately 88% seen once. The sequencing input was blood. The receptor source for this set is a man aged 25-45 years in good health. CDR3s leave out the opening cysteine and the closing phenylalanine or tryptophan. The order of the fields is V gene, CDR3 protein.

v_gene: TRBV25-1
CDR3aa: ASSGGQTRGAF

v_gene: TRBV3-1/TRBV3-2
CDR3aa: ASSHQGVREKLF

v_gene: TRBV19
CDR3aa: ASSIIGLENEQF

v_gene: TRBV4-2
CDR3aa: ASSQAAGGGTEAF

v_gene: TRBV29-1
CDR3aa: SVFVGETQY

v_gene: TRBV4-3
CDR3aa: ASSQDGGGTEAF

v_gene: TRBV20-1
CDR3aa: SASRGDEQY

v_gene: TRBV4-3
CDR3aa: ASSQVAGYNEQF

v_gene: TRBV7-6
CDR3aa: ASSLDRGIRGQLANQETQY

v_gene: TRBV7-8
CDR3aa: ASSRDTSSYEQY

v_gene: TRBV7-2
CDR3aa: ASSGATGRMEPQH

v_gene: TRBV24-1
CDR3aa: ATSDLHWTVNYGYT

v_gene: TRBV1
CDR3aa: TSNAQGTYGYT

v_gene: TRBV7-9
CDR3aa: ASSLLGGDAEAF

v_gene: TRBV7-8
CDR3aa: ASSYLEAYSPSTDTQY

v_gene: TRBV5-4
CDR3aa: ASSLDPETYEQY

v_gene: TRBV6-5
CDR3aa: ASSYSLEKNTGELF

v_gene: TRBV2
CDR3aa: ASQKSDTQY

v_gene: TRBV3-1/TRBV3-2
CDR3aa: ASSQTSSAWAKNIQY

v_gene: TRBV18
CDR3aa: ASSPQGVDSGNTIY

v_gene: TRBV6-1
CDR3aa: ASSEALGYNSPLH

v_gene: TRBV7-2
CDR3aa: ASSTKETQY

v_gene: TRBV24-1
CDR3aa: ATSDHRLAATDTQY

v_gene: TRBV5-4
CDR3aa: ASSPGLAGSAEQF

v_gene: TRBV10-3
CDR3aa: ASGDSPNTGELF

v_gene: TRBV9
CDR3aa: ASSATGGGTEAF

v_gene: TRBV27
CDR3aa: ASSLHLQGTNSPLH

v_gene: TRBV6-6
CDR3aa: ASKWGTGFSYEQY

v_gene: TRBV6-6
CDR3aa: ASSGQTNTGELF

v_gene: TRBV14
CDR3aa: ASAKVPGVRYEQY

v_gene: TRBV6-5
CDR3aa: ASSKDYQETQY

v_gene: TRBV9
CDR3aa: ASSVEGRETQY

v_gene: TRBV7-3
CDR3aa: ASSSRGSGRVRTDTQY

v_gene: TRBV7-2
CDR3aa: ASSPTTALKTYGYT

v_gene: TRBV18
CDR3aa: ASATNSGFHGYT